This T cell receptor (beta chain) is drawn from a study of blood T cells in healthy people across ages. CDR1 and CDR2 (germline): SGHAT, FQDESV (reference sequence). Germline trimming cut 5 bases from V and 7 bases from J; bases unmatched to any gene: 11. The length of the CDR3 is 16 residues. Primers used in a second PCR of about 7 to 11 cycles were a sample-barcoded 5' primer and a J-beta primer mix. TCRdb re-called the 5' RACE reads through MiXCR, storing one row per CDR3 protein. The data hold about 780,000 distinct CDR3 sequences, with less than 60% observed a single time. Input material: blood. The source of this sequence is an elderly man in good health. The chain has TRBV11-1 and TRBJ2-2; TRBD1 matches 9 bases. CDR3 protein: CASSRSGTGPFGELFF. The CDR3 DNA reads as TGTGCCAGCAGCAGATCCGGGACAGGGCCTTTCGGGGAGCTGTTTTTT.